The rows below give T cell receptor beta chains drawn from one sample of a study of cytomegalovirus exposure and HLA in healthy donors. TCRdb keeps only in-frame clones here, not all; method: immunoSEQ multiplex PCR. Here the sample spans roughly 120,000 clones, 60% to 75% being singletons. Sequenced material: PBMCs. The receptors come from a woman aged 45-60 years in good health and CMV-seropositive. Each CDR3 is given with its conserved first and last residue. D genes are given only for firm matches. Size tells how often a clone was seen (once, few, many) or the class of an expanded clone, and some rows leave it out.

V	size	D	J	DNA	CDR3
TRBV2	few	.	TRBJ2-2	TGTGCCAGCAGGGGCAACACCGGGGAGCTGTTTTTT	CASRGNTGELFF
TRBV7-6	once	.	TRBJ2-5	TGTGCCAGCAGCAGAAGTCAGGGGCCGAGGGAGACCCAGTACTTC	CASSRSQGPRETQYF
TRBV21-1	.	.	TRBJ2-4	TGTGCCAGCAGCCGGGACAGGGGGCACATTCAGTACTTC	CASSRDRGHIQYF
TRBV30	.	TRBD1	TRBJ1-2	TGTGCCGAGGACAGGGACAAAAATAGGCTCCGCTACACCTTC	CAEDRDKNRLRYTF
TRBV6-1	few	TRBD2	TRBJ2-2	TGTGCCAGCAGCGGACTAGTCGACACCGGGGAGCTGTTTTTT	CASSGLVDTGELFF
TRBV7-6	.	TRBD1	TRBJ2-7	TGTGCCAGCAGCCGTAGACAGGGGCCAATCTACGAGCAGTACTTC	CASSRRQGPIYEQYF
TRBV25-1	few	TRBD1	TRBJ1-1	TGTGCCAGCAGTGGGGGACAGGGGCTGAACACTGAAGCTTTCTTT	CASSGGQGLNTEAFF
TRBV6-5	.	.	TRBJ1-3	TGTGCCAGCAGTTACCTCGGGAGTTCTGGAAACACCATATATTTT	CASSYLGSSGNTIYF
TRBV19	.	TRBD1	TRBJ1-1	TGTGCCAGTAGTCCTGAACAGGGGACGGGCACTGAAGCTTTCTTT	CASSPEQGTGTEAFF
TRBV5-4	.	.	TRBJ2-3	TGTGCCAGCAGCTCCGGGATGACAGATACGCAGTATTTT	CASSSGMTDTQYF
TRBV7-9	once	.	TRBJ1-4	TGTGCCAGCAGCCGACGGACAGCTCTCTTACCGGGTGTAGAAAAACTGTTTTTT	CASSRRTALLPGVEKLFF
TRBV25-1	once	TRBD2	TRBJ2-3	TGTGCCAGCAGTGTTGTAGGACTAGCGGGGATCACAGATACGCAGTATTTT	CASSVVGLAGITDTQYF
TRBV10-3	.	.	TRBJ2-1	TGTGCCATCAGAACGAACCCGGGAATATACAATGAGCAGTTCTTC	CAIRTNPGIYNEQFF
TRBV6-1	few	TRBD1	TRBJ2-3	TGTGCCAGCAGTGAGATCCGGGACAGGGGGGCTAGCACAGATACGCAGTATTTT	CASSEIRDRGASTDTQYF
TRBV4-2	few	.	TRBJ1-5	TGTGCCAGCAGCCAAGATTATGATCAGCCCCAGCATTTT	CASSQDYDQPQHF
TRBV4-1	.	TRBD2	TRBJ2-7	TGCGCCAGCAGCCAACTGTCGACCGGGAGGGTGCACTTC	CASSQLSTGRVHF
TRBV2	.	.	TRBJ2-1	TGTGCCAGCAGTGTGCGACAGGACAATGAGCAGTTCTTC	CASSVRQDNEQFF
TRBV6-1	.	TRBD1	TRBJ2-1	TGTGCCAGCACCTTATACCGGGACAGGGGATATGAGCAGTTCTTC	CASTLYRDRGYEQFF
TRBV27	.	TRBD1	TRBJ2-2	TGTGCCAGCAGCCTTGGCCAAAAGGGGGCCTCGACCGGGGAGCTGTTTTTT	CASSLGQKGASTGELFF
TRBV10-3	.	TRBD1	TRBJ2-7	TGTGCCATCAGTGTTAGGGGACAGGGAAACGGAGAGCAGTACTTC	CAISVRGQGNGEQYF
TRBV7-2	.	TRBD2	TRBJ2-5	TGTGCCAGCAGCTTAGTAGCGGGGGGGGGAGAGACCCAGTACTTC	CASSLVAGGGETQYF
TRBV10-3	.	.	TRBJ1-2	TGTGCCATCAGTGGGGGGATAGGAGGGGCGAACTATGGCTACACCTTC	CAISGGIGGANYGYTF
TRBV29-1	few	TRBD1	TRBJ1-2	TGCAGCGACTCCCGGGACAGGGGTCGCTACACCTTC	CSDSRDRGRYTF
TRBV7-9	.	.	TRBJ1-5	TGTGCCAGCAGCTCAGACATGGTCGAGGGTCAGCCCCAGCATTTT	CASSSDMVEGQPQHF
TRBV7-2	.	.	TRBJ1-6	TGTGCCAGCAGCTTTAGCCTTTATTCACCCCTCCACTTT	CASSFSLYSPLHF
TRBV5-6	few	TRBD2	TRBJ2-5	TGTGCCAGCAGCTTCTTTCGGGACTACAGCCCAAGGACCCAGTACTTC	CASSFFRDYSPRTQYF
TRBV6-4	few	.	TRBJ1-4	TGTGCCAGCAGTGACCTCGGGGACACCCCTAATGAAAAACTGTTTTTT	CASSDLGDTPNEKLFF
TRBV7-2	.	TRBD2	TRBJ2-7	TGTGCCAGCAGCTGGGGGGGGACCTACGAGCAGTACTTC	CASSWGGTYEQYF
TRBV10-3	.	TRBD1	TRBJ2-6	TGTGCCATCAGTCCTATATCGGGACAGGGGTCCTACTCTGGGGCCAACGTCCTGACTTTC	CAISPISGQGSYSGANVLTF
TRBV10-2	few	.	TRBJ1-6	TGCGCCAGCAGTGACGGGCCCGGGCAGGGTTCACCCCTCCACTTT	CASSDGPGQGSPLHF
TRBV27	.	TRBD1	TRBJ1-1	TGTGCCAGCAGTTTATCGATCAGGGGGCGAGAAGCTTTCTTT	CASSLSIRGREAFF
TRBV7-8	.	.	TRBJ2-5	TGTGCCAGCAGCTATAACTCTCAAGAGACCCAGTACTTC	CASSYNSQETQYF
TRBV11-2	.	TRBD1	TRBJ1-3	TGTGCCAGCAGCCCAGGACAGGGGAGTGGAAACACCATATATTTT	CASSPGQGSGNTIYF